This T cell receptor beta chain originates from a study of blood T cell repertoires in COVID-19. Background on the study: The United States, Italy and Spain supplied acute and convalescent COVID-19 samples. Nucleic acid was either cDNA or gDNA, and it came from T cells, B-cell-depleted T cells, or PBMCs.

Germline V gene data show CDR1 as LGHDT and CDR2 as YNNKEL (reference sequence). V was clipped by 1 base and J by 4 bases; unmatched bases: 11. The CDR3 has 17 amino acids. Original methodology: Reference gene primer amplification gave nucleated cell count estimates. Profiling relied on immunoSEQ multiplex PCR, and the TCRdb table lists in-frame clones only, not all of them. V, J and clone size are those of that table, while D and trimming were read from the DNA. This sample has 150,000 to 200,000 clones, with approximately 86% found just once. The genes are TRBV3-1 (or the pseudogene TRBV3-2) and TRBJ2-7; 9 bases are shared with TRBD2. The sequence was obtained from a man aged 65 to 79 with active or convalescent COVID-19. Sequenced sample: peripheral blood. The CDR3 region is CASSQVSGGREKYEQYF. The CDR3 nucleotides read TGTGCCAGCAGCCAAGTAAGTGGCGGGAGGGAAAAATACGAGCAGTACTTC.